The 4 T cell receptor beta chains listed next were all sequenced from one sample in a study of T-cell reconstitution after alpha-beta-depleted transplantation in children. The TCRbeta library incorporated unique molecular identifiers. TCRdb used MiXCR to reprocess the PCR reads, holding one entry per CDR3 protein. The data contain some 120,000 distinct CDR3 sequences, 8.5% to 10% of them singletons. The material sequenced was PBMCs, mostly from graft donor cells, taken 180 days after TCRalphabeta/CD19-depleted stem cell transplant. The origin of the receptors is a girl younger than two who had a stem cell transplant for combined immunodeficiency, so the T cells may come from the graft donor.

This clonotype was found a few times. The rearrangement joins TRBV7-9 to TRBJ1-6; 9 nucleotides agree with TRBD1. V trimming: 4 bases; J trimming: 10 bases; junction bases outside the gene matches: 2. Germline CDR1 is SEHNR and CDR2 is FQNEAQ (reference sequence). This CDR3 has 13 amino acids. The CDR3 sequence: CASSSDRGSPLHF. CDR3 in DNA: TGTGCCAGCAGCTCGGACAGGGGCTCACCCCTCCACTTT.

Only a few counts were recorded for this clonotype. No conserved phenylalanine or tryptophan ends this CDR3, so it is likely a read error. This chain connects TRBV5-1 to TRBJ2-3; weak D call: TRBD2 (6 bases). V lost 4 bases and J 2 bases, leaving 20 bases between the germline ends. The CDR3 totals 17 residues. Germline V CDR1 and CDR2: SGHRS, YFSETQ. CDR3 nucleotide sequence: TGCGCCAGCAGCCGCCGGGGGTCAGGGTACGACACAGATACGCAGTATATT. This sequence encodes CASSRRGSGYDTDTQYI.

V is TRBV5-1 and J is TRBJ1-2; no reliable D call. Trimming removed 4 bases at V and 2 bases at J, with 12 bases between. The CDR3 loop spans 14 amino acids. Germline V gene data show CDR1 as SGHRS and CDR2 as YFSETQ. The CDR3 loop reads CASSLALVNYGYTF. The CDR3 DNA sequence: TGCGCCAGCAGCCTTGCACTGGTGAACTATGGCTACACCTTC.

This clonotype occurred a few times. The chain is built from TRBV27 and TRBJ1-1; D call uncertain. CDR3 length: 14 residues. Deletions cut 8 bases from V and 5 bases from J, with 18 bases between. Germline V lookup: CDR1 MNHEY, CDR2 SMNVEV (reference sequence). The CDR3 loop is CASRREGPHTEAFF. The CDR3 DNA sequence: TGTGCCAGCCGTCGGGAGGGTCCGCATACTGAAGCTTTCTTT.